The rows below give T cell receptor beta chains drawn from one sample of a study of blood T cells in healthy people across ages. TCRdb reprocessed the 5' RACE reads with MiXCR, giving one entry per CDR3 protein. The data contain approximately 1,000,000 distinct CDR3 sequences, approximately 38% of them singletons. Sequenced sample: blood. The receptors were gathered from a young man in good health. The CDR3 runs from the conserved cysteine through the conserved F or W. Each record gives: D gene, J gene, clone size, V gene, CDR3 protein, CDR3 DNA. The D gene is left open where the match is weak. The listing skips clone size in some rows; elsewhere it reads once, few, many or a size class.

>NA|TRBJ2-1|many|TRBV27
CASSLVVPLYNEQFF
TGTGCCAGCAGTTTAGTTGTACCATTATACAATGAGCAGTTCTTC
>NA|TRBJ1-2|few|TRBV7-2
CASSPSTQGYGYTF
TGTGCCAGCAGCCCTTCGACCCAAGGCTATGGCTACACCTTC
>NA|TRBJ2-1|NA|TRBV12-3/TRBV12-4
CASSLSISRDYNEQFF
TGTGCCAGCAGTTTAAGTATAAGCAGAGACTACAATGAGCAGTTCTTC
>NA|TRBJ1-5|few|TRBV20-1
CSATEGVNQPQHF
TGCAGTGCTACTGAGGGGGTCAATCAGCCCCAGCATTTT
>NA|TRBJ1-2|NA|TRBV2
CASSEAGSGYTF
TGTGCCAGCAGTGAAGCCGGCAGTGGCTACACCTTC
>TRBD2|TRBJ2-3|few|TRBV5-5
CASSLAGIDTQYF
TGTGCCAGCAGCCTAGCGGGGATAGATACGCAGTATTTT
>TRBD1|TRBJ2-7|NA|TRBV7-6
CASSLIVGTGRRSNEQYF
TGTGCCAGCAGCTTAATAGTGGGGACAGGGCGCCGGTCCAATGAGCAGTACTTC
>NA|TRBJ1-2|many|TRBV4-3
CASSQDRIGSGYGYTF
TGCGCCAGCAGCCAAGATCGTATCGGGTCGGGCTATGGCTACACCTTC
>TRBD2|TRBJ2-4|few|TRBV9
CASSAKPSGWAKNIQYF
TGTGCCAGCAGCGCGAAACCTAGCGGATGGGCCAAAAACATTCAGTACTTC
>TRBD1|TRBJ1-4|few|TRBV5-6
CASNFGTGFAKLFF
TGTGCCAGCAACTTCGGGACAGGCTTCGCAAAACTGTTTTTT
>TRBD2|TRBJ2-1|NA|TRBV5-1
CASSPWTSGDAYNEQFF
TGCGCCAGCAGCCCTTGGACTAGCGGCGATGCCTACAATGAGCAGTTCTTC
>NA|TRBJ1-1|once|TRBV5-1
CASSSQKTASADTEAFF
TGCGCCAGCAGCTCCCAAAAGACAGCCAGTGCGGACACTGAAGCTTTCTTT
>TRBD1|TRBJ2-1|NA|TRBV20-1
CSAQTGEEYNEQFF
TGCAGTGCACAGACAGGGGAGGAGTACAATGAGCAGTTCTTC
>TRBD1|TRBJ1-2|NA|TRBV5-1
CASSSETGSNYGHTF
TGCGCCAGCAGCTCCGAGACAGGGTCTAACTATGGCCACACCTTC